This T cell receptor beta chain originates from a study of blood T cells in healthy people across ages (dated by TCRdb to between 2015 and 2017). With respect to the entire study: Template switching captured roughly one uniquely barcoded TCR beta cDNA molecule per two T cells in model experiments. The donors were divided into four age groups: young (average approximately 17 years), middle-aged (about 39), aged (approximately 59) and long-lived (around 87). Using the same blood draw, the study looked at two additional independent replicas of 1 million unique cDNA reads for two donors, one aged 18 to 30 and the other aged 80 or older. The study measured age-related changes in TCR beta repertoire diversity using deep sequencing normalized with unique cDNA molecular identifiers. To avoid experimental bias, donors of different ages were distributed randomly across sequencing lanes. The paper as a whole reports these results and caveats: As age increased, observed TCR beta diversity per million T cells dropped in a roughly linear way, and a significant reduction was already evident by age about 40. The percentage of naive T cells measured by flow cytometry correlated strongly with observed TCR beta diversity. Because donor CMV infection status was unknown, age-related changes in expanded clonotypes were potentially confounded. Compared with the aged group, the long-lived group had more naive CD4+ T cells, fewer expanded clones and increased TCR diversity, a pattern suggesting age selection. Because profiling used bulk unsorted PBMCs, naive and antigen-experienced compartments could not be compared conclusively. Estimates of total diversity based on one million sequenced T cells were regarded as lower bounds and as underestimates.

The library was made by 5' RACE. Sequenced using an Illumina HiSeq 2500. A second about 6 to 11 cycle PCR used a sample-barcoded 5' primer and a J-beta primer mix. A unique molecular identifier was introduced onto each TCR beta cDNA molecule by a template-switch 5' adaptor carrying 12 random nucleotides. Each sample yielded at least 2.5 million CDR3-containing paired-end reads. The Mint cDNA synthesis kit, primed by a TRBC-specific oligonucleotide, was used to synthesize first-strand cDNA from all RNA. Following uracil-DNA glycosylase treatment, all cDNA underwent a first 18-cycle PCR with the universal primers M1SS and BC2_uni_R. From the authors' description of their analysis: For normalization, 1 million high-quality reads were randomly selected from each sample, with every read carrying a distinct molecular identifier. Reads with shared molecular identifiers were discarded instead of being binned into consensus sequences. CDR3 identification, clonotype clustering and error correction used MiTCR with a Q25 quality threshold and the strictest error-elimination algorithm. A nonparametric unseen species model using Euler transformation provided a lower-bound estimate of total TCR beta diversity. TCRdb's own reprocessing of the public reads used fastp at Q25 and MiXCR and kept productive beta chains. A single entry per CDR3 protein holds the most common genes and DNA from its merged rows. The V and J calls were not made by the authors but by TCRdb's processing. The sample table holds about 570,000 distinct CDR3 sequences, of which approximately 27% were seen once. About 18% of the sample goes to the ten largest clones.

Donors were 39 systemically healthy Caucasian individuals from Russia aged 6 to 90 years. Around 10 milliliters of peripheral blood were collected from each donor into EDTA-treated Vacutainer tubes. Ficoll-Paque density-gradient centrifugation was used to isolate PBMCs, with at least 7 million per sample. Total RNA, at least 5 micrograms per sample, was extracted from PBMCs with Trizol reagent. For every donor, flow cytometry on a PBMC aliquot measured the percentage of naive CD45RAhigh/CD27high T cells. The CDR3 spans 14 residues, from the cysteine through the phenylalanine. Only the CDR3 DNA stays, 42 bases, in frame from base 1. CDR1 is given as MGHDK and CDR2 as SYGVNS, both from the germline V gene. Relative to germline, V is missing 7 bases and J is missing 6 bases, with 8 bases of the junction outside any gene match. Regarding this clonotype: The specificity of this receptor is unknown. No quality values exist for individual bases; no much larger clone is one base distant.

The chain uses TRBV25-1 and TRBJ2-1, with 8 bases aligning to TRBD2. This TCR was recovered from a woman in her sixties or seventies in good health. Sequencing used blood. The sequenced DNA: TGTGCCAGCACAGGACTAGCTGGGGGCAATGAGCAGTTCTTC. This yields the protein CASTGLAGGNEQFF.